The following is a TCR beta chain sequence with its context. The sample holds a few counts of this clone. It has no known antigen specificity. The input lacks base qualities; no much larger clone sits a single base away. This sample was included in a study of OX40 agonist ivuxolimab in advanced cancers. Notes on the research overall: Ivuxolimab was a fully human IgG2 agonistic monoclonal antibody targeting the costimulatory receptor OX40 (CD134). Of the approximately 50 dose-escalation patients, hepatocellular carcinoma was present in 19, melanoma in roughly 15, renal cell carcinoma in 9 and head and neck cancer in 9. Patients were allowed to have had prior anti-PD-1, anti-PD-L1 or anti-CTLA-4 therapy, and approximately 41% of the dose-escalation patients had previously received checkpoint inhibitors. Intravenous ivuxolimab was administered to patients every 2 weeks at six dose levels: 0.01, 0.1, 0.3, 1.5, 3 and 10 mg/kg. A male proportion of 70% to 90% and a mean age of approximately 61 years, ranging from about 23 to 90, were recorded for the dose-escalation cohort. Partial responses occurred in three dose-escalation patients: two with cutaneous melanoma and one with hepatocellular carcinoma. Peripheral TCRbeta sequencing was intended to test whether TCR sequence diversity was altered and clonal T-cell expansion was caused by ivuxolimab. The paper covers the monotherapy dose-escalation part of the phase I ivuxolimab trial, which included N = 52 patients. Overall study results and their limits: Partial responders in the 0.1-3.0 mg/kg groups had among the lowest normalized peripheral clonal expansion, especially among CD8+ T cells. Low levels of normalized T-cell clonal expansion were also seen in some patients who did not respond. The antigen specificity of the peripheral T cells that underwent clonal expansion was not determined. After ivuxolimab, more expanded clones were found on average in CD8+ T cells than in CD4+ T cells. At doses of 0.1 to 3.0 mg/kg, clonal expansion of both CD4+ and CD8+ T cells in blood was seen between baseline and week 6.

The trial excluded patients who had a history of autoimmune disease or were on systemic immunosuppression. Peripheral blood for TCR sequencing was collected from all dose cohorts at baseline, on cycle 4 day 1, and on cycle 7 day 1. Samples came from an open-label, multicenter, first-in-human phase I dose-escalation trial of ivuxolimab. Adults with locally advanced or metastatic head and neck squamous cell, hepatocellular, melanoma or renal cell carcinoma were enrolled in the trial. Before TCR sequencing, CD4+ T cells and CD8+ T cells from peripheral blood were sorted into separate populations. To sequence the TCRbeta CDR3 region, genomic DNA was isolated from the sorted cells. The immunoSEQ Assay was used for sequencing of TCRbeta CDR3 regions. What TCRdb holds here is the immuneACCESS table cut down to in-frame rearrangements. Part of the clones is not present; checked against another copy, under half of the missing clones reflect an unresolved V gene, and the others are unexplained. Recorded for this sample are roughly 70,000 clones; about 88% of them occurred a single time. The top ten clones comprise 4% to 4.5% of the sample.

The specimen comprised CD4+ or CD8+ T cells sorted from blood, sampled in a trial of the OX40 agonist ivuxolimab. This clonotype originated in an adult with an advanced solid tumor such as melanoma, head and neck, liver or kidney cancer.

The DNA reads TGTGCCAGCAGCGGGACGGATAGCACAGATACGCAGTATTTT. It translates as CASSGTDSTDTQYF. This chain is built from TRBV16 and TRBJ2-3; the D gene is tentatively TRBD1 or TRBD2, each matching 5 bases. From the cysteine up to the phenylalanine, the CDR3 has a length of 14 residues. The DNA shown is the 42-base CDR3, in frame from base 1. Trimming costs V 5 bases and J 0 bases, and their ends lie 9 bases apart. CDR1 KGHSY and CDR2 FQNENV are derived from the germline V gene.